This TCR beta chain was captured by sequencing in a study of cytomegalovirus exposure and HLA in healthy donors. Regarding the study as a whole: Overall, approximately 150 TCR beta chains were annotated as cytomegalovirus-associated. There were some public TCRs occurring in many donors, but most TCR sequences were rare. Subsequent analysis showed first-cohort TCR clusters tending to co-occur in 120 validation repertoires.

A note on this clone: Its antigen is still unknown.

Profiling relied on immunoSEQ multiplex PCR, and the TCRdb table lists in-frame clones only, not all of them. The sample holds 55,000 to 70,000 clones, just under 95% seen once. Germline-derived CDR1 and CDR2 are SNHLY and FYNNEI. The V gene lost 2 bases and the J gene lost 2 bases, with 14 bases spanning the gap. CDR3 size: 16 residues. The approximately 120-subject validation cohort, separate from the roughly 700-subject first cohort, included the donors. The genes are TRBV2 and TRBJ2-3, with a possible D match to TRBD2 (6 bases). Sequences were obtained from PBMCs. The source of this sequence is a man younger than 35 in good health and CMV-seronegative. The chain's CDR3 is CASSESLATPTDTQYF. Here the CDR3 DNA reads TGTGCCAGCAGTGAATCTCTAGCGACACCCACAGATACGCAGTATTTT.